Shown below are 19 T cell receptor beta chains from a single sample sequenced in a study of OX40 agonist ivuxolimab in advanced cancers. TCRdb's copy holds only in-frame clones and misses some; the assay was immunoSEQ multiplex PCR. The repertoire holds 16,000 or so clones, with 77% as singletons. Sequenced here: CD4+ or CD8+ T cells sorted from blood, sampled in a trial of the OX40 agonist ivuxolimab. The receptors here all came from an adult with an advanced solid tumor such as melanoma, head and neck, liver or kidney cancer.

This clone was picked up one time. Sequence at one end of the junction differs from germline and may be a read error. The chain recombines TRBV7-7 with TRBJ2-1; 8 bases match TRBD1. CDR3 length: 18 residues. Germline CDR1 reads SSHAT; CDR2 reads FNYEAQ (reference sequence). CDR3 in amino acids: CASSLLPGQGSSYNEQFF. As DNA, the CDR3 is TGTGCTAGCAGCCTGCTCCCCGGACAGGGTAGCTCCTACAATGAGCAGTTCTTC. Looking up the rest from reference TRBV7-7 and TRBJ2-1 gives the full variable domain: GAGVSQSPRYKVTKRGQDVTLRCDPISSHATLYWYQQALGQGPEFLTYFNYEAQPDKSGLPSDRFSAERPEGSISTLTIQRTEQRDSAMYRCASSLLPGQGSSYNEQFFGPGTRLTVL.

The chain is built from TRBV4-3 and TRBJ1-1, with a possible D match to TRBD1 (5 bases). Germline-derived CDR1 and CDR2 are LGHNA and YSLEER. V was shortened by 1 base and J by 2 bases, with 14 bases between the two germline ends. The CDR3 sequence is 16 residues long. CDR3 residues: CASSQVGGVINTEAFF. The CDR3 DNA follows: TGCGCCAGCAGCCAAGTAGGAGGGGTCATCAACACTGAAGCTTTCTTT.

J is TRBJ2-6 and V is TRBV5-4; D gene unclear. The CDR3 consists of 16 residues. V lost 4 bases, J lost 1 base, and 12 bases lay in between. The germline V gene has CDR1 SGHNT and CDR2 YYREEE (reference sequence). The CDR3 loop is CASSPSKVSGANVLTF. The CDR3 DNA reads TGTGCCAGCAGCCCCAGTAAAGTATCTGGGGCCAACGTCCTGACTTTC.

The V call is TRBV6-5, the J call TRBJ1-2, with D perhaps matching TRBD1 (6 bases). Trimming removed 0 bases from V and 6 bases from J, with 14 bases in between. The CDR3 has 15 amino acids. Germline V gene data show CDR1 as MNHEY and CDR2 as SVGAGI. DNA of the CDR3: TGTGCCAGCAGTTACTCGCTACAGGGCGCTAATGGCTACACCTTC. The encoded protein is CASSYSLQGANGYTF.

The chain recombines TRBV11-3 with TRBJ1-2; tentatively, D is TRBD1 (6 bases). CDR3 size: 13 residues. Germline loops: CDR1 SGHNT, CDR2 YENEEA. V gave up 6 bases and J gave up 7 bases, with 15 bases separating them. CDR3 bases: TGTGCCAGCAGTCTCGCAGGGGAGGGTGGCTACACCTTC. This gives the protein CASSLAGEGGYTF.

CDR3 sequence reads: CASSYPGTGPTTNEKLFF. CDR3 DNA sequence: TGTGCCAGCAGCTACCCCGGGACAGGTCCAACAACTAATGAAAAACTGTTTTTT. The J gene is TRBJ1-4, the V gene TRBV11-3; TRBD1 matches 8 bases. Germline V CDR1 and CDR2: SGHNT, YENEEA. V was pared by 4 bases and J by 0 bases, with 10 bases of the junction left unmatched. This CDR3 is built from 18 residues.

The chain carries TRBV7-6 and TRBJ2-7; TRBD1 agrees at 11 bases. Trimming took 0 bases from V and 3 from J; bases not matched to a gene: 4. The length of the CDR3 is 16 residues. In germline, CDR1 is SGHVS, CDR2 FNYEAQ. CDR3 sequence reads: CASSLAPGQGVYEQYF. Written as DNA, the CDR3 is TGTGCCAGCAGCTTAGCACCGGGACAGGGGGTCTACGAGCAGTACTTC.

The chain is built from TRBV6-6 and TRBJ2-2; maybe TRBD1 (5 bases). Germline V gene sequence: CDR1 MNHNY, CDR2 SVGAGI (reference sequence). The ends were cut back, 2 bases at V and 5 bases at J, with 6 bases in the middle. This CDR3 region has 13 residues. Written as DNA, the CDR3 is TGTGCCAGCAGTTACAGGGGTACCGGGGAGCTGTTTTTT. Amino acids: CASSYRGTGELFF.

The CDR3 loop reads CASSLAGGGDGYTF. The CDR3 DNA reads as TGTGCCAGCAGTTTAGCGGGAGGAGGGGACGGCTACACCTTC. The chain couples TRBV27 to TRBJ1-2, with TRBD1 as a possible D gene (5 bases). The CDR3 is 14 residues long. CDR1 MNHEY and CDR2 SMNVEV come from the germline V gene (reference sequence). V lost 2 bases and J 8 bases, leaving 15 bases between the germline ends.

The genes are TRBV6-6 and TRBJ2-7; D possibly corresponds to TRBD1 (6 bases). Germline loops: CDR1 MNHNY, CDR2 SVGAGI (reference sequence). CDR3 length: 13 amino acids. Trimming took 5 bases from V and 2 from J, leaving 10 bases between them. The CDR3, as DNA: TGTGCCAGCAGTGTGGCAGGGGCCTACGAGCAGTACTTC. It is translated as CASSVAGAYEQYF.

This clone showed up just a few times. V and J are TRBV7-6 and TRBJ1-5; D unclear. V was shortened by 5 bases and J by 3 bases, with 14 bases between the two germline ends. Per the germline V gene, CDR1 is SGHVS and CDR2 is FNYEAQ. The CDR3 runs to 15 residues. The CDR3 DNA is TGTGCCAGCAGCCTCCGGGAGGGCTACAATCAGCCCCAGCATTTT. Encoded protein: CASSLREGYNQPQHF.

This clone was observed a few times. For the CDR3, the DNA is TGTGCCAGCAGCCAAAACCGAAACGGACTCTACGAGCAGTACTTC. Translation: CASSQNRNGLYEQYF. V gene TRBV7-8 combines with J gene TRBJ2-7; a possible D gene is TRBD2 (5 bases). The CDR3 runs to 15 residues. Per the germline V gene, CDR1 is SGHVS and CDR2 is FQNEAQ. The V end lost 5 bases, the J end lost 3 bases, and 17 bases lay between the germline ends.

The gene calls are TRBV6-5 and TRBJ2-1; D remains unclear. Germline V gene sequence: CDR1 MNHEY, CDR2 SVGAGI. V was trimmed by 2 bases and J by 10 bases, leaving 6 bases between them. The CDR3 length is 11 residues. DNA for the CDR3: TGTGCCAGCAGTTACAAGGGAGAGCAGTTCTTC. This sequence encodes CASSYKGEQFF.

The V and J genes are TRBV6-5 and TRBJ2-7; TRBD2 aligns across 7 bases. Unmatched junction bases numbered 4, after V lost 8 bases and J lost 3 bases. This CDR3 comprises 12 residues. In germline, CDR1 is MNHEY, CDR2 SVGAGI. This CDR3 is CASATSDYEQYF. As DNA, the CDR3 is TGTGCCAGCGCTACTAGCGACTACGAGCAGTACTTC.

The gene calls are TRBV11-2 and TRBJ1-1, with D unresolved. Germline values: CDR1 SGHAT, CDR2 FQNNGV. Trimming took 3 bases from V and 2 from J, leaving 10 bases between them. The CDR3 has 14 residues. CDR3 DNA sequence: TGTGCCAGCAGCTTCCGCCCCGTTAACACTGAAGCTTTCTTT. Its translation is CASSFRPVNTEAFF.

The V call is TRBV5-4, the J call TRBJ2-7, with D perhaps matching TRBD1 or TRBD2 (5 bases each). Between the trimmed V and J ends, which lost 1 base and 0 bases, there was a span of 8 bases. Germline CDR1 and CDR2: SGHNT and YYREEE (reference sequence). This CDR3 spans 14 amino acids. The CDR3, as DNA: TGTGCCAGCAGCTTGTCAGGGAGCTCCTACGAGCAGTACTTC. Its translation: CASSLSGSSYEQYF.

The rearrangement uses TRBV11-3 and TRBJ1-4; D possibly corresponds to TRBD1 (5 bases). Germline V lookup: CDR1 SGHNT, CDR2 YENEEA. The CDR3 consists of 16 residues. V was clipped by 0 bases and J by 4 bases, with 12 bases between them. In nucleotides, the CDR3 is TGTGCCAGCAGCTTAGATCGGGGGAGGAATAATGAAAAACTGTTTTTT. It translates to CASSLDRGRNNEKLFF.

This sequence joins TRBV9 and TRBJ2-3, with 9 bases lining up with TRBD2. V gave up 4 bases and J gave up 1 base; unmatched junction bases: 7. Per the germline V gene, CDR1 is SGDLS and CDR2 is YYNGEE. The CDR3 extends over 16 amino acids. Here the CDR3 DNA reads TGTGCCAGCAGCTACAGCGGGGGGTCTGGCACAGATACGCAGTATTTT. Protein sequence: CASSYSGGSGTDTQYF.

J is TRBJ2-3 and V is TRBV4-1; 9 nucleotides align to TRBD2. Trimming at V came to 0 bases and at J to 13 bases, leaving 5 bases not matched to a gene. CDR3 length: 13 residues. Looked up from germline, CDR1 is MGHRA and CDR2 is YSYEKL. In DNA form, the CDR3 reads TGCGCCAGCAGCCAAGATCCCGGGACTAGCAAGTATTTT. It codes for CASSQDPGTSKYF.